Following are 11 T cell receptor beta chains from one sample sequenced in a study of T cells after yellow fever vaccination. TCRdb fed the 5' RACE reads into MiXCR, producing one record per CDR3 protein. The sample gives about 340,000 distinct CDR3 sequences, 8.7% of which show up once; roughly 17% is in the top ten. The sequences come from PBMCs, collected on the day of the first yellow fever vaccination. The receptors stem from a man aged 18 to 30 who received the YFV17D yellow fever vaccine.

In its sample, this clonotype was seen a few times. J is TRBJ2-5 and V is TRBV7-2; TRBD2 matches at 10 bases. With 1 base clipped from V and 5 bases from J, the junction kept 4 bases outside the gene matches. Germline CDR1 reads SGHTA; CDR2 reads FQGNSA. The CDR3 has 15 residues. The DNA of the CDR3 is TGTGCCAGCAGCTTAGGTCCAGCGGGGGGGGAGACCCAGTACTTC. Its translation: CASSLGPAGGETQYF.

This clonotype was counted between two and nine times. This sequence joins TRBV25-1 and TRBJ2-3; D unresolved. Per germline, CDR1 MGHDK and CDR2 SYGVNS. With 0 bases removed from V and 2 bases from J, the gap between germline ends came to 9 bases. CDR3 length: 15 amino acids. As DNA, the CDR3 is TGTGCCAGCAGTGAATATCTGGGATACACAGATACGCAGTATTTT. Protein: CASSEYLGYTDTQYF.

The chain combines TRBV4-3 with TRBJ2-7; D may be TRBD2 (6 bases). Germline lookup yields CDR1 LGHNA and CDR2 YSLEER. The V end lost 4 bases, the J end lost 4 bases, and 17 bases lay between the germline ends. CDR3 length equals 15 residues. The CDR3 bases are TGCGCCAGCAGCCCCGGGAGCAGGGAATTATACGAGCAGTACTTC. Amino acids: CASSPGSRELYEQYF.

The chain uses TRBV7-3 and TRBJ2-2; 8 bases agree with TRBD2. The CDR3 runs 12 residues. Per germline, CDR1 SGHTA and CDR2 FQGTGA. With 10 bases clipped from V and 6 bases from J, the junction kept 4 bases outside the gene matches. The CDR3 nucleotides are TGTGCCAACCGGGGGGGGGCCGGGGAGCTGTTTTTT. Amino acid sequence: CANRGGAGELFF.

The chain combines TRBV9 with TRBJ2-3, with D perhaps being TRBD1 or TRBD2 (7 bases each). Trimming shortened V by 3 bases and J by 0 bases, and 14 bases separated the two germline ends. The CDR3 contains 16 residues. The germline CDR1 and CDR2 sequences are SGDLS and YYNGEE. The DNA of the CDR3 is TGTGCCAGCAGCGCGCCAGGGGGGGTAAGCACAGATACGCAGTATTTT. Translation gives CASSAPGGVSTDTQYF. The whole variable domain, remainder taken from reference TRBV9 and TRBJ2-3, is DSGVTQTPKHLITATGQRVTLRCSPRSGDLSVYWYQQSLDQGLQFLIQYYNGEERAKGNILERFSAQQFPDLHSELNLSSLELGDSALYFCASSAPGGVSTDTQYFGPGTRLTVL.

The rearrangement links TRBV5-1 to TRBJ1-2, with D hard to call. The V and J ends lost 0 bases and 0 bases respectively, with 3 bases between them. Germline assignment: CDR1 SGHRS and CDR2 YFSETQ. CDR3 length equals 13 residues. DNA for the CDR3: TGCGCCAGCAGCTTGGAGTCTAACTATGGCTACACCTTC. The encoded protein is CASSLESNYGYTF.

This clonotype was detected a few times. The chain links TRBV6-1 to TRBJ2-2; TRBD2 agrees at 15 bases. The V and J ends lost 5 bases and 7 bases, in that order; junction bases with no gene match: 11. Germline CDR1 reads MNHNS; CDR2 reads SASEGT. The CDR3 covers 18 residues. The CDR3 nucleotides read TGTGCCAGCAGTACCTGGACTAGCGGGGGGGCCCGGGTCGGGGAGCTGTTTTTT. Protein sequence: CASSTWTSGGARVGELFF.

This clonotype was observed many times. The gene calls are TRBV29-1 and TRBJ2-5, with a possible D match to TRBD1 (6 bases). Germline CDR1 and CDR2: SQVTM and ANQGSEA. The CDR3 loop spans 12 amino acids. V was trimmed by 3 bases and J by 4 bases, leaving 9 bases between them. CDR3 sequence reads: CSVDRGTETQYF. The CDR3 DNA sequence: TGCAGCGTTGACAGGGGAACAGAGACCCAGTACTTC.

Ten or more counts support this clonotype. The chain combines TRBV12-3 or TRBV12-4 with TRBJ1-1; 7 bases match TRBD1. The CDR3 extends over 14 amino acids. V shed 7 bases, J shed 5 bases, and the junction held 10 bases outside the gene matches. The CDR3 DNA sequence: TGTGCCAGCACCCCGGGACAGAGATGGACTGAAGCTTTCTTT. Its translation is CASTPGQRWTEAFF.

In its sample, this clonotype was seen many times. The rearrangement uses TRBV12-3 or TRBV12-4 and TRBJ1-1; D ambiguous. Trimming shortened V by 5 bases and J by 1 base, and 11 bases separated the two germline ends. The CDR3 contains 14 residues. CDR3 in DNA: TGTGCCAGCAGTCCGGTCACCACGAACACTGAAGCTTTCTTT. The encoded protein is CASSPVTTNTEAFF.

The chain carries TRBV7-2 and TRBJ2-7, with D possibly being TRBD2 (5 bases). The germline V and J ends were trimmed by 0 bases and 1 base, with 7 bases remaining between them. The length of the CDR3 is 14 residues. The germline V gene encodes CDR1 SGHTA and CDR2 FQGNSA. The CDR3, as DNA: TGTGCCAGCAGCTTAGCCAGGAGGTCCTACGAGCAGTACTTC. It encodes CASSLARRSYEQYF.